One sample yielded the 3 T cell receptor beta chains listed below, sequenced in a study of chemoradiotherapy in HPV16-positive cancers. TCRdb's copy holds only in-frame clones and misses some; the assay was immunoSEQ multiplex PCR. The data hold several thousand clones, with around 79% observed a single time. The sequences come from tumor tissue, collected from a patient who underwent chemoradiotherapy. The receptors here all came from a human donor with HPV-associated anogenital cancer.

The V call is TRBV13, the J call TRBJ2-2, with 7 nucleotides matching TRBD1. Unmatched junction bases numbered 5, after V lost 5 bases and J lost 2 bases. The CDR3 runs to 15 residues. CDR1 is PRHDT, CDR2 FYEKMQ, per germline (reference sequence). The CDR3 DNA reads as TGTGCCAGCAGCCGATGGGACAGCAACACCGGGGAGCTGTTTTTT. Its translation is CASSRWDSNTGELFF.

The gene calls are TRBV5-1 and TRBJ2-5; TRBD2 might be the D (6 bases). V lost 2 bases and J 1 base, leaving 9 bases between the germline ends. This CDR3 has 14 residues. Germline CDR1 is SGHRS and CDR2 is YFSETQ. The CDR3 protein is CASSFVGSQETQYF. The DNA of the CDR3 is TGCGCCAGCAGCTTTGTCGGGAGCCAAGAGACCCAGTACTTC.

CDR3 in DNA: TGTGCCAGCAGCTTATATCGGGGTGCAACATCACCCCTCCACTTT. It specifies CASSLYRGATSPLHF. The J gene is TRBJ1-6, the V gene TRBV13; D is undetermined. Germline values: CDR1 PRHDT, CDR2 FYEKMQ (reference sequence). This CDR3 is 15 amino acids long. V lost 2 bases and J lost 10, with 15 bases in between.